This T cell receptor beta chain was captured in a study of shared clonotypes between healthy human individuals. The CDR3 runs 15 residues. The V end lost 2 bases, the J end lost 1 base, and 8 bases lay between the germline ends. Germline loops: CDR1 LNHDA, CDR2 SQIVND (reference sequence). Study-wide points: When naive CD4 clonotypes were compared across several donors, 5% to 5.5% were shared. Only blood underwent sampling, and tissue repertoires likely differ.

The naive CD8 subset, CD45RO-negative cells positively selected for CCR7, excluded terminally differentiated effector memory CD45RA+ cells. The run depth of the assay was deep. Study processing details: Without quality scores, immunoSEQ junctional reads could not be filtered like full-length reads. The data were produced by immunoSEQ multiplex PCR, yet TCRdb's version contains in-frame clones alone and is incomplete. That table is the source of V, J and clone size, and D and trimming were worked out from the DNA. The data show about 2.1 million clones, approximately 94% seen once. Regarding this clone: The antigen remains undetermined.

The TCR comes from a man in his late teens or twenties in good health. Some clones in this sample may be carry-over from other donors' samples. This rearrangement joins TRBV19 to TRBJ2-2; D may be TRBD2 (5 bases). Sequencing input: naive CD8+ T cells from PBMCs. The CDR3 bases are TGTGCCAGTAGTATACTTCGGGGGAACACCGGGGAGCTGTTTTTT. Translated: CASSILRGNTGELFF.